Each of the 28 T cell receptor beta chains below was sequenced from the same sample in a study of spatial heterogeneity in lung cancer. TCRdb called the 5' RACE reads again in MiXCR, with one record for every CDR3 protein. The sample lists about 17,000 distinct CDR3 sequences; roughly 6.2% were seen once. Described time point: sample taken at primary tumor resection. Their cognate antigens are unknown. General observations from the study: Mutation counts in tumors were tracked by counts of expanded intratumoral alpha and beta TCRs.

Sequencing used lung tumor tissue, obtained at surgery. The source of these receptors is a male donor with early-stage non-small cell lung cancer.

The rearrangement joins TRBV12-3 or TRBV12-4 to TRBJ1-5; TRBD1 might be the D (6 bases). This CDR3 comprises 15 residues. V was cut by 3 bases and J by 4 bases, with 13 bases left in between. CDR3 in amino acids: CASSFNRATNQPQHF. The CDR3 DNA follows: TGTGCCAGCAGTTTCAACAGGGCTACTAATCAGCCCCAGCATTTT.

The sample holds many counts of this clonotype. The gene calls are TRBV7-9 and TRBJ1-1, with TRBD1 matching over 10 bases. From germline, CDR1 is SEHNR and CDR2 FQNEAQ (reference sequence). The CDR3 runs to 15 residues. V lost 1 base and J lost 1; bases outside the gene matches: 0. The CDR3 sequence is CASSLGTGGNTEAFF. The CDR3 nucleotides are TGTGCCAGCAGCTTAGGGACAGGGGGGAACACTGAAGCTTTCTTT.

This clonotype was found many times. The gene calls are TRBV12-3 or TRBV12-4 and TRBJ2-3; perhaps TRBD1 as D (7 bases). The CDR3 contains 14 residues. V gave up 11 bases and J gave up 0 bases, with 15 bases separating them. The CDR3 loop reads CADRASESTDTQYF. DNA of the CDR3: TGTGCCGACAGGGCTAGCGAGAGCACAGATACGCAGTATTTT.

This clonotype has ten or more counts. V usage is TRBV29-1 and J usage is TRBJ2-1, with 12 positions matching TRBD2. Per the germline V gene, CDR1 is SQVTM and CDR2 is ANQGSEA. Trimming cost V 1 base and J 3 bases; bases outside gene matches: 7. This CDR3 is 17 amino acids long. The CDR3 DNA reads as TGCAGCGTTGAAGGTTCTAGCGGGAGGGCCGGCTACAATGAGCAGTTCTTC. Encoded protein: CSVEGSSGRAGYNEQFF.

This clonotype was recorded at least ten times. The chain carries TRBV10-2 and TRBJ1-1, with 8 bases lining up with TRBD1. The length of the CDR3 is 14 residues. V was pared by 5 bases and J by 4 bases, with 6 bases of the junction left unmatched. Germline V CDR1 and CDR2: WSHSY, SAAADI. CDR3 nucleotide sequence: TGCGCCAGCAGTATGACAGGGGAAACCACTGAAGCTTTCTTT. Translation gives CASSMTGETTEAFF.

This clonotype was observed at least ten times. The rearrangement uses TRBV9 and TRBJ2-1; perhaps TRBD2 as D (6 bases). Germline V gives CDR1 SGDLS, CDR2 YYNGEE. This CDR3 has 12 residues. Trimming pared 1 base from V and 9 bases from J, leaving 8 bases between. This CDR3 is CASSVYGGEQFF. CDR3 nucleotides: TGTGCCAGCAGCGTATACGGGGGTGAGCAGTTCTTC.

The chain couples TRBV20-1 to TRBJ2-5; TRBD2 is a possible D gene (5 bases). The germline V gene encodes CDR1 DFQATT and CDR2 SNEGSKA (reference sequence). Trimming took 3 bases from V and 5 from J, leaving 10 bases between them. This CDR3 comprises 12 residues. The CDR3 region has the DNA TGCAGTGCTAGTGGACTTGTTGAGACCCAGTACTTC. It yields the protein CSASGLVETQYF.

This clonotype was detected many times. The chain is built from TRBV18 and TRBJ2-1; 7 bases are a match to TRBD1. V was clipped by 0 bases and J by 6 bases; unmatched bases: 8. CDR1 is KGHSH, CDR2 LQKENI, per germline. The CDR3 length is 16 residues. This CDR3 is CASSPPSGQTSNEQFF. CDR3 nucleotides: TGTGCCAGCTCACCACCTTCGGGACAGACCTCCAATGAGCAGTTCTTC.

This clonotype occurred many times. This sequence joins TRBV5-4 and TRBJ2-7, with 7 positions matching TRBD2. The CDR3 contains 15 residues. From germline, CDR1 is SGHNT and CDR2 YYREEE (reference sequence). V trimming: 4 bases; J trimming: 0 bases; junction bases outside the gene matches: 7. The CDR3 sequence: CASSGRGYNSYEQYF. CDR3 DNA sequence: TGTGCCAGCAGCGGGAGGGGCTACAACTCCTACGAGCAGTACTTC. Drawing the rest from reference TRBV5-4 and TRBJ2-7, the complete variable domain is ETGVTQSPTHLIKTRGQQVTLRCSSQSGHNTVSWYQQALGQGPQFIFQYYREEENGRGNFPPRFSGLQFPNYSSELNVNALELDDSALYLCASSGRGYNSYEQYFGPGTRLTVT.

The sample holds many counts of this clonotype. The rearrangement links TRBV12-3 or TRBV12-4 to TRBJ1-2; 7 bases align to TRBD1. J gave up 5 bases and V 3 bases, and 6 bases lay outside the gene matches. The CDR3 totals 14 residues. CDR3 loop: CASSLVQGNYGYTF. CDR3 bases: TGTGCCAGCAGTTTGGTACAGGGGAATTATGGCTACACCTTC.

This clonotype was observed at least ten times. The gene calls are TRBV6-5 and TRBJ1-6; unclear D gene. The germline CDR1 and CDR2 sequences are MNHEY and SVGAGI. CDR3 size: 16 residues. V lost 0 bases to trimming and J lost 1 base, with 7 bases between them. In DNA, the CDR3 is TGTGCCAGCAGTTACTCCGTATGGTCCTATAATTCACCCCTCCACTTT. Translation: CASSYSVWSYNSPLHF.

Comment on this clonotype: A much larger clone sits a single nucleotide away, making a read error possible. CDR3 in DNA: TGTGCCACCAGTGATTTAGCAGTGGGCTACACCTTC. Translating it yields CATSDLAVGYTF. The chain joins TRBV24-1 to TRBJ1-2; D unclear. Per germline, CDR1 KGHDR and CDR2 SFDVKD. The V gene lost 1 base and the J gene lost 8 bases, with 7 bases spanning the gap. This CDR3 contains 12 residues.

This clonotype was seen a handful of times. V and J are TRBV13 and TRBJ1-1; 12 nucleotides line up with TRBD1. This CDR3 has 16 residues. Trimming removed 5 bases from V and 3 bases from J; junction bases left unmatched: 7. Germline V gene sequence: CDR1 PRHDT, CDR2 FYEKMQ (reference sequence). The CDR3 DNA follows: TGTGCCAGCAGCCCTCCGGGACAGGGGGCGGACACTGAAGCTTTCTTT. Protein product: CASSPPGQGADTEAFF.

The table lists this clonotype with many counts. The rearrangement uses TRBV11-2 and TRBJ2-1; 8 bases are shared with TRBD2. Germline-derived CDR1 and CDR2 are SGHAT and FQNNGV. The CDR3 contains 16 residues. V dropped 2 bases and J dropped 4; count of bases not matched to a gene: 7. CDR3 nucleotide sequence: TGTGCCAGCAGCTTAATGAGTAGCGGGACGTACAATGAGCAGTTCTTC. Translation gives CASSLMSSGTYNEQFF. Full variable domain (rest looked up from reference TRBV11-2 and TRBJ2-1): EAGVAQSPRYKIIEKRQSVAFWCNPISGHATLYWYQQILGQGPKLLIQFQNNGVVDDSQLPKDRFSAERLKGVDSTLKIQPAKLEDSAVYLCASSLMSSGTYNEQFFGPGTRLTVL.

This clonotype rates as medium-sized (0.01 to 0.1%). J is TRBJ2-7 and V is TRBV5-6; D ambiguous. The CDR3 covers 15 residues. Germline V gives CDR1 SGHDT, CDR2 YYEEEE. With 1 base removed from V and 4 bases from J, the gap between germline ends came to 15 bases. The CDR3 nucleotides are TGTGCCAGCAGCTTGCCAGGACCTTTATCGTACGAGCAGTACTTC. It specifies CASSLPGPLSYEQYF.

In the case of this clonotype: A read error may be the cause here, since a much bigger clone is one base away. V usage is TRBV18 and J usage is TRBJ1-5; D uncertain. The ends were cut back, 1 base at V and 7 bases at J, with 8 bases in the middle. CDR1 and CDR2 from the germline V gene are KGHSH and LQKENI. The CDR3 has 13 amino acids. CDR3 loop: CASSPLNDQPQHF. CDR3 nucleotide sequence: TGTGCCAGCTCACCACTTAACGACCAGCCCCAGCATTTT.

This clonotype is labeled medium-sized. The gene calls are TRBV5-6 and TRBJ2-3, with TRBD1 as a possible D gene (5 bases). Germline V lookup: CDR1 SGHDT, CDR2 YYEEEE. V lost 0 bases and J lost 4, with 6 bases in between. The CDR3 runs to 13 residues. CDR3 DNA sequence: TGTGCCAGCAGCTTGGTGGGGCCAGATACGCAGTATTTT. This gives the protein CASSLVGPDTQYF.

This clonotype was counted between two and nine times. The V and J genes are TRBV13 and TRBJ2-1; 8 nucleotides agree with TRBD2. V lost 2 bases, J lost 3 bases, and 3 bases stayed unmatched. CDR1 and CDR2 from the germline V gene are PRHDT and FYEKMQ (reference sequence). The CDR3 covers 15 residues. CDR3 loop: CASSLTGGVYNEQFF. As DNA, the CDR3 is TGTGCCAGCAGCTTAACCGGGGGGGTCTACAATGAGCAGTTCTTC.

Ten or more counts support this clonotype. The chain carries TRBV6-5 and TRBJ2-7; 9 nucleotides align to TRBD1. The CDR3 spans 16 residues. Germline V gives CDR1 MNHEY, CDR2 SVGAGI. J was trimmed by 2 bases and V by 2 bases; bases with no gene match: 7. The DNA of the CDR3 is TGTGCCAGCAGTTACGGATCCTGGACAGGGGCCTACGAGCAGTACTTC. Encoded protein: CASSYGSWTGAYEQYF.

This clonotype showed up many times. The rearrangement links TRBV28 to TRBJ2-3; 8 nucleotides match TRBD2. From germline, CDR1 is MDHEN and CDR2 SYDVKM. Trimming removed 1 base from V and 6 bases from J; junction bases left unmatched: 6. The CDR3 has 15 residues. DNA of the CDR3: TGTGCCAGCAGTTTATACAGCGGGAGTAGTGATACGCAGTATTTT. Its protein is CASSLYSGSSDTQYF.

This clonotype turned up a few times. The chain recombines TRBV5-4 with TRBJ2-3, with 12 bases that match TRBD2. In germline, CDR1 is SGHNT, CDR2 YYREEE (reference sequence). Germline trimming cut 0 bases from V and 3 bases from J; bases unmatched to any gene: 5. The CDR3 has 17 residues. The CDR3 loop is CASSLGALAGGTDTQYF. For the CDR3, the DNA is TGTGCCAGCAGCTTGGGGGCGCTAGCGGGAGGGACAGATACGCAGTATTTT. Full variable domain (remainder filled in from reference TRBV5-4 and TRBJ2-3): ETGVTQSPTHLIKTRGQQVTLRCSSQSGHNTVSWYQQALGQGPQFIFQYYREEENGRGNFPPRFSGLQFPNYSSELNVNALELDDSALYLCASSLGALAGGTDTQYFGPGTRLTVL.

This clonotype appeared many times. The gene calls are TRBV12-3 or TRBV12-4 and TRBJ1-4; D uncertain. This CDR3 comprises 12 residues. V was cut by 2 bases and J by 8 bases, with 6 bases left in between. CDR3 in DNA: TGTGCCAGCAGTTTAAGAGACGAAAAACTGTTTTTT. It translates to CASSLRDEKLFF.

The sample holds many counts of this clonotype. The V gene is TRBV19, the J gene TRBJ2-1; the D gene is possibly TRBD2 (6 bases). Trimming removed 6 bases at V and 8 bases at J, with 20 bases between. CDR1 is LNHDA, CDR2 SQIVND, per germline (reference sequence). The CDR3 runs to 15 residues. The CDR3 reads CASRTRTTHSDEQFF. DNA for the CDR3: TGTGCCAGTAGAACCAGGACTACCCATAGCGATGAGCAGTTCTTC.

In this sample, this clonotype is medium-sized. The CDR3 region is CASSQDGTGHQPQHF. CDR3 DNA: TGTGCCAGCAGCCAAGACGGGACAGGGCATCAGCCCCAGCATTTT. The V call is TRBV3-1, the J call TRBJ1-5, with 9 bases identical to TRBD1. Germline-derived CDR1 and CDR2 are LGHDT and YNNKEL (reference sequence). J gave up 5 bases and V 0 bases, and 2 bases lay outside the gene matches. This CDR3 region has 15 residues.

This clonotype was seen ten or more times. The CDR3 region is CSARQYNEQFF. The CDR3 coding sequence is TGCAGTGCTAGGCAATACAATGAGCAGTTCTTC. This sequence joins TRBV20-1 and TRBJ2-1; D is unclear. Germline V gene lookup returns CDR1 DFQATT and CDR2 SNEGSKA (reference sequence). Trimming removed 3 bases at V and 4 bases at J, with 4 bases between. There are 11 residues in the CDR3.

This clonotype occurred a few times. This chain connects TRBV5-4 to TRBJ2-7; 8 bases align to TRBD1. V trimming: 2 bases; J trimming: 4 bases; junction bases outside the gene matches: 5. There are 14 residues in the CDR3. Germline V gene data show CDR1 as SGHNT and CDR2 as YYREEE (reference sequence). The CDR3 nucleotides read TGTGCCAGCAGCTTCTCTCAGGGGGCATACGAGCAGTACTTC. It encodes CASSFSQGAYEQYF. Looking up the rest from reference TRBV5-4 and TRBJ2-7 gives the full variable domain: ETGVTQSPTHLIKTRGQQVTLRCSSQSGHNTVSWYQQALGQGPQFIFQYYREEENGRGNFPPRFSGLQFPNYSSELNVNALELDDSALYLCASSFSQGAYEQYFGPGTRLTVT.

This clonotype was observed many times. The chain joins TRBV5-1 to TRBJ1-2, with 9 bases identical to TRBD1. The CDR3 covers 14 residues. The V and J ends lost 2 bases and 9 bases, in that order; junction bases with no gene match: 8. Germline CDR1 SGHRS, CDR2 YFSETQ. CDR3: CASSFGQGQGSYTF. In DNA form, the CDR3 reads TGCGCCAGCAGCTTTGGACAGGGACAGGGAAGCTACACCTTC.

This clonotype was counted ten times or more. The chain has TRBV12-3 or TRBV12-4 and TRBJ1-1; D gene ambiguous. V was shortened by 5 bases and J by 3 bases, with 10 bases between the two germline ends. This CDR3 contains 13 residues. CDR3 DNA: TGTGCCAGCAGTCTGCAGGACGACACTGAAGCTTTCTTT. Residues: CASSLQDDTEAFF.